Given below is one T cell receptor (beta chain) in context. This table comes from immunoSEQ multiplex PCR, and its TCRdb copy is limited to in-frame clones, with some not included. The sample contains around 450,000 clones, 80% to 95% of which appear only once. This sample stems from a study of Ad26.COV2.S vaccination and SARS-CoV-2 variants. Noted treatment: around 19 received Ad26.COV2.S at low or high dose, single or two shots; 5 received placebo; per-sample allocation not given. Specimen acquisition occurred on day 63 following the initial vaccine or placebo injection. The clonotype originates from a person aged 18-60 years who received the Ad26.COV2.S COVID-19 vaccine or a placebo. Sample: peripheral blood, taken in a trial of Ad26.COV2.S vaccine versus placebo.

The CDR3 coding sequence is TGTGCCAGCAGCATCCAGGGGGTAAATAATGAAAAACTGTTTTTT. Protein sequence: CASSIQGVNNEKLFF. V is TRBV27 and J is TRBJ1-4; 7 bases fit TRBD1. There are 15 residues in the CDR3. Germline lookup yields CDR1 MNHEY and CDR2 SMNVEV (reference sequence). V lost 6 bases, J lost 4 bases, and 8 bases stayed unmatched.